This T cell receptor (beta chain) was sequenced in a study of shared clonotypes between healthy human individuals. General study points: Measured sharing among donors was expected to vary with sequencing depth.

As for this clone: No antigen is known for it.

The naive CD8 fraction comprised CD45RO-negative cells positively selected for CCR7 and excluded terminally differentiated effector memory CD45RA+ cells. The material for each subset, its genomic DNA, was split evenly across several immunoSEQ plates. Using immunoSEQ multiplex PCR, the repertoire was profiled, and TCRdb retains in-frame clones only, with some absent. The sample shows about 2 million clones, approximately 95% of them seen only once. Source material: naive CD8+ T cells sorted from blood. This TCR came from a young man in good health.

Written as DNA, the CDR3 is TGTGCCAGCAGGGCCACGGGGGGGCGGGAGACCCAGTACTTC. It yields the protein CASRATGGRETQYF. This sequence joins TRBV2 and TRBJ2-5, with TRBD2 matching over 8 bases. Germline CDR1 and CDR2: SNHLY and FYNNEI. J gave up 5 bases and V 6 bases, and 8 bases lay outside the gene matches. The CDR3 is made up of 14 amino acids.